Presented here are 2 T cell receptor beta chains from one specimen sequenced in a study of T cell changes during pregnancy in multiple sclerosis. The assay was immunoSEQ multiplex PCR, and TCRdb's table has in-frame clones only and misses some. The sample lists about 49,000 clones, roughly 92% occurring once. Sequencing was performed on CD4+ T cells from peripheral blood mononuclear cells, taken in the second trimester of pregnancy. The receptors here all came from a female donor in good health, enrolled as a control in a pregnancy study.

The chain recombines TRBV27 with TRBJ1-1; no firm D call. CDR3 size: 13 residues. Between the trimmed V and J ends, which lost 6 bases and 0 bases, there was a span of 8 bases. Germline CDR1 reads MNHEY; CDR2 reads SMNVEV (reference sequence). For the CDR3, the DNA is TGTGCCAGCAGCCCGACACTGAACACTGAAGCTTTCTTT. Its translation: CASSPTLNTEAFF.

J is TRBJ1-2 and V is TRBV4-1; TRBD1 might be the D (6 bases). Germline CDR1 reads MGHRA; CDR2 reads YSYEKL. Between the trimmed V and J ends, which lost 0 bases and 2 bases, there was a span of 16 bases. This CDR3 is 17 amino acids long. CDR3 DNA sequence: TGCGCCAGCAGCCAAGAAGGTTTCGGACAGCTCAACTATGGCTACACCTTC. Translating it yields CASSQEGFGQLNYGYTF.